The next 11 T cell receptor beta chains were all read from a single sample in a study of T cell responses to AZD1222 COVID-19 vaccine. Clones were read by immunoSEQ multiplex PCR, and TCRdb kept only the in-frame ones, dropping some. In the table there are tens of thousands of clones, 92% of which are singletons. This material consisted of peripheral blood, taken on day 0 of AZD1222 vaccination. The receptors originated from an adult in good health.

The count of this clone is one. CDR3 residues: CAISEQGVNQPQHF. CDR3 DNA sequence: TGTGCCATCAGTGAACAGGGTGTGAATCAGCCCCAGCATTTT. This sequence joins TRBV10-3 and TRBJ1-5, with D tentatively TRBD1 (6 bases). Between the trimmed V and J ends, which lost 3 bases and 4 bases, there was a span of 10 bases. The CDR3 is 14 amino acids. Germline loops: CDR1 ENHRY, CDR2 SYGVKD.

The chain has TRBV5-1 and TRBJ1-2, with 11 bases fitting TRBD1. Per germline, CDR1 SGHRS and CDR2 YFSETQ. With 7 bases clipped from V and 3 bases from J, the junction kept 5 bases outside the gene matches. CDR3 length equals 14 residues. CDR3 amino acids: CASRWTGGHYGYTF. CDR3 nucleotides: TGCGCCAGCCGGTGGACAGGGGGCCACTATGGCTACACCTTC.

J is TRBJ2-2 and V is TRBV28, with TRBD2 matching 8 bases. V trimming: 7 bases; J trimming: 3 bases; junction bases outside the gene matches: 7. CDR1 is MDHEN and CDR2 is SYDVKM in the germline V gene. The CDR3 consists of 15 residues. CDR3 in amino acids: CASKLLAADTGELFF. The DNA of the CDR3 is TGTGCCAGCAAACTACTAGCGGCAGACACCGGGGAGCTGTTTTTT.

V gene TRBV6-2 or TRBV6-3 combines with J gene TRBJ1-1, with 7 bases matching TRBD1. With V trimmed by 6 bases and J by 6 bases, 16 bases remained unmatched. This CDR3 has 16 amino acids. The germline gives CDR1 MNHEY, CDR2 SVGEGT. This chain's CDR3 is CASSRGTVGLGPEAFF. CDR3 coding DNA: TGTGCCAGCAGCCGGGGGACAGTGGGGTTGGGCCCTGAAGCTTTCTTT.

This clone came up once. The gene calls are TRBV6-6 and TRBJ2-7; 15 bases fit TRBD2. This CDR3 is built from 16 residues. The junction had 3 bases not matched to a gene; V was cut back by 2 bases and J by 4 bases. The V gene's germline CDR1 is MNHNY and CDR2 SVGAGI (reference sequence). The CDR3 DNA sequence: TGTGCCAGCAGTTACCCCGGGACTAGCGGGAGGTACGAGCAGTACTTC. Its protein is CASSYPGTSGRYEQYF.

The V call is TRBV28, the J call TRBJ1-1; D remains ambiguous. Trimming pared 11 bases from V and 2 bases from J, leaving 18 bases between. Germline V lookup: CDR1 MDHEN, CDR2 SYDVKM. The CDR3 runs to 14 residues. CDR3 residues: CAALLLGDNTEAFF. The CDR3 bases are TGTGCCGCACTCCTCCTCGGTGATAACACTGAAGCTTTCTTT.

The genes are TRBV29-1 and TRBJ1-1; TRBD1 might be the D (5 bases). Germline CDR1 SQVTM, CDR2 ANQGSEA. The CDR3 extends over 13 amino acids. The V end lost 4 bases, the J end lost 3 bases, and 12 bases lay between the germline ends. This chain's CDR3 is CSVVFLRDTEAFF. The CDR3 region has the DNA TGCAGCGTTGTATTTCTCAGGGACACTGAAGCTTTCTTT.

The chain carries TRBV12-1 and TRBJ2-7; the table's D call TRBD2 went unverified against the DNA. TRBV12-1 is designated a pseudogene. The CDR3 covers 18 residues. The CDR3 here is CASSSRWTSGRSYYEQYF. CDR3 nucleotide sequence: TGTGCCAGCAGCTCCCGCTGGACTAGCGGGAGGTCCTATTACGAGCAGTACTTC.

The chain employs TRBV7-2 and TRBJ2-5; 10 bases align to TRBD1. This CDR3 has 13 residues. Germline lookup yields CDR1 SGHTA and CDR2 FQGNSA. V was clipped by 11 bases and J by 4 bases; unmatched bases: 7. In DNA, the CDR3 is TGTGCCGCGGGACAGGGGTTTGGAGAGACCCAGTACTTC. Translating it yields CAAGQGFGETQYF.

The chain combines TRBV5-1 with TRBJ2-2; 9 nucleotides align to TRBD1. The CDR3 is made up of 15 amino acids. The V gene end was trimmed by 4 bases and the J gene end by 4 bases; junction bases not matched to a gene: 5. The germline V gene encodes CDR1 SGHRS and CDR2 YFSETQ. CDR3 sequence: CASSNRQGGTGELFF. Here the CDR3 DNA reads TGCGCCAGCAGCAACCGACAGGGGGGCACCGGGGAGCTGTTTTTT.

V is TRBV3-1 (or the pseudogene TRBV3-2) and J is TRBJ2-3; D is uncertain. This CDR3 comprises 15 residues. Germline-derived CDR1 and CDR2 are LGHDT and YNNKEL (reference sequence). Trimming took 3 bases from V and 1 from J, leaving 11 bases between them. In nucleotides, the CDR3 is TGTGCCAGCAGCCACCAGATTCGCCGCACAGATACGCAGTATTTT. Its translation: CASSHQIRRTDTQYF.